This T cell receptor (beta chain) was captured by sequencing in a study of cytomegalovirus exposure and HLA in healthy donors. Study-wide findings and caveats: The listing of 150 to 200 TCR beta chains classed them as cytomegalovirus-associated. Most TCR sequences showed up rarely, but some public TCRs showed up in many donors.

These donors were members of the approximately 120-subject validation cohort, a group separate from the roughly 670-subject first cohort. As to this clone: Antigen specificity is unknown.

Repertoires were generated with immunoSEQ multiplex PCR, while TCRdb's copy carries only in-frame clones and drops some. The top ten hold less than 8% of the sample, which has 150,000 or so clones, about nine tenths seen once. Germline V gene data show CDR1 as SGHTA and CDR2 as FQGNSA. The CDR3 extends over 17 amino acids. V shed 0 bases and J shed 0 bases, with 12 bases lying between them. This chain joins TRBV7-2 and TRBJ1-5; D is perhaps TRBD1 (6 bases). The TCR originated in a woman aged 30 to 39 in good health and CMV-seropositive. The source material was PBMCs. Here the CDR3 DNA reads TGTGCCAGCAGCTTAGCCAGCTACAGGGTTAGCAATCAGCCCCAGCATTTT. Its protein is CASSLASYRVSNQPQHF.